This T cell receptor beta chain was identified in a study of PD-L1 blockade in urothelial cancer. The method was immunoSEQ multiplex PCR; TCRdb's version includes in-frame clones alone and lacks a portion of them. The table lists 35,000 to 40,000 clones, approximately 80% of them singletons, with around 15% in the top ten. Comment on this clone: The antigen is not known.

Overall study findings and caveats: Better survival was forecast by a pretreatment blood TCR clonality below the median.

Specified time point: pretreatment peripheral blood. Trimming took off 2 bases at V and 12 bases at J, with 20 bases between the two ends. The CDR3 is made up of 14 amino acids. The germline V gene encodes CDR1 KGHSH and CDR2 LQKENI. This TCR derives from a man older than 75 with urothelial cancer. This material consisted of PBMCs, taken around atezolizumab (anti-PD-L1) treatment. This chain uses TRBV18 with TRBJ2-7; no clear D gene. CDR3 coding DNA: TGTGCCAGCTCACCAGCTAGTTCGGCGGCCAGAACGTACTTC. Translated: CASSPASSAARTYF.